The entry below gives a single T cell receptor (beta chain) sequence along with its context. Method: immunoSEQ multiplex PCR; TCRdb's copy keeps in-frame clones and lacks some. Found here are 60,000 or so clones, roughly 97% of them singletons; the top ten hold 0.19%. This entry comes from a study of technical replicates of blood from a few donors. The CDR3 spans 13 residues. The germline CDR1 and CDR2 sequences are MRHNA and SNTAGT. The ends were cut back, 0 bases at V and 13 bases at J, with 13 bases in the middle. Sequenced input: T cells isolated from PBMCs. The source is a human donor in good health. The rearrangement uses TRBV6-4 and TRBJ2-1, with a tentative D call TRBD2 (5 bases). CDR3 sequence: CASSDSNLRDQFF. The CDR3 DNA reads TGTGCCAGCAGTGACTCGAATTTGAGGGATCAGTTCTTC.